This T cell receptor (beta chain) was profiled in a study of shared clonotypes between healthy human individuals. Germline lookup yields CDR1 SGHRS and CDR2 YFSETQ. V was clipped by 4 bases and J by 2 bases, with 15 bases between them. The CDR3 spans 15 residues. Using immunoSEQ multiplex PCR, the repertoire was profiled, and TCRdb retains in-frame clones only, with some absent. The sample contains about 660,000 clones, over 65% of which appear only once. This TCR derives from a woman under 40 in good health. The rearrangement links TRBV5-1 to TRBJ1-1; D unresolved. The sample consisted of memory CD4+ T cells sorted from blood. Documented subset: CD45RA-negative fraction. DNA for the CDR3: TGCGCCAGCAGCCCGCCTTTCTCGGAAAACACTGAAGCTTTCTTT. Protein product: CASSPPFSENTEAFF.